The 13 T cell receptor beta chains in this list originate from one sample, sequenced in a study of blood T cell repertoires in COVID-19. TCRdb's table, derived via immunoSEQ multiplex PCR, lists solely in-frame clones and lacks some. The data hold 150,000 to 200,000 clones, with 86% observed a single time. Sequencing was carried out using peripheral blood. The source of these receptors is a man aged 65-85 years with acute or convalescent COVID-19.

The rearrangement links TRBV28 to TRBJ1-1; TRBD1 matches at 8 bases. The CDR3 consists of 15 residues. Germline-derived CDR1 and CDR2 are MDHEN and SYDVKM. J was trimmed by 1 base and V by 6 bases; bases with no gene match: 7. The CDR3 DNA sequence: TGTGCCAGCAGATCTCAGGGGGCAGGGAACACTGAAGCTTTCTTT. Translating it yields CASRSQGAGNTEAFF.

The chain recombines TRBV11-2 with TRBJ2-6, with 12 nucleotides matching TRBD1. Germline V CDR1 and CDR2: SGHAT, FQNNGV. V shed 5 bases and J 1 base; nucleotides not matched to a gene: 9. There are 19 residues in the CDR3. Written as DNA, the CDR3 is TGTGCCAGCAGCCAACGGGACAGGGGGCCCCGGTCTGGGGCCAACGTCCTGACTTTC. Residues: CASSQRDRGPRSGANVLTF. The complete variable domain, with remaining parts taken from reference TRBV11-2 and TRBJ2-6, reads EAGVAQSPRYKIIEKRQSVAFWCNPISGHATLYWYQQILGQGPKLLIQFQNNGVVDDSQLPKDRFSAERLKGVDSTLKIQPAKLEDSAVYLCASSQRDRGPRSGANVLTFGAGSRLTVL.

The CDR3 bases are TGTGCCAGCAGCACAGGACGGGGGGACTCTGGGGCCAACGTCCTGACTTTC. Residues: CASSTGRGDSGANVLTF. V usage is TRBV11-3 and J usage is TRBJ2-6; 7 bases line up with TRBD2. The germline CDR1 and CDR2 sequences are SGHNT and YENEEA. V was pared by 5 bases and J by 0 bases, with 7 bases of the junction left unmatched. CDR3 length: 17 residues.

This clone was seen only once. V is TRBV7-3 and J is TRBJ2-5; D not certain. Germline CDR1 reads SGHTA; CDR2 reads FQGTGA. V dropped 0 bases and J dropped 5 bases, with 7 bases sitting between them. The CDR3 loop spans 13 amino acids. CDR3 bases: TGTGCCAGCAGCTTAACCCAGGTCGAGACCCAGTACTTC. It encodes CASSLTQVETQYF.

The chain recombines TRBV6-2 or TRBV6-3 with TRBJ1-5; TRBD1 is a possible D gene (5 bases). Between the trimmed V and J ends, which lost 0 bases and 0 bases, there was a span of 9 bases. The germline V gene has CDR1 MNHEY and CDR2 SVGEGT. The CDR3 extends over 16 amino acids. The CDR3 DNA reads as TGTGCCAGCAGTTACTCCTTGGGGGGTAGCAATCAGCCCCAGCATTTT. Translation gives CASSYSLGGSNQPQHF.

The chain couples TRBV3-1 (or the pseudogene TRBV3-2) to TRBJ1-2; 12 bases agree with TRBD1. The J segment lost 8 bases and the V segment lost 2 bases, leaving 6 bases of the junction unmatched. Per germline, CDR1 LGHDT and CDR2 YNNKEL (reference sequence). The CDR3 is 15 residues long. This chain's CDR3 is CASSQPGQGAPGYTF. The CDR3, as DNA: TGTGCCAGCAGCCAACCGGGACAGGGGGCGCCCGGCTACACCTTC.

The V call is TRBV6-6, the J call TRBJ2-7, with 10 bases aligning to TRBD2. After removal of 8 bases from V and 4 bases from J, the junction contained 5 bases not matched to a gene. This CDR3 has 13 amino acids. The germline V gene encodes CDR1 MNHNY and CDR2 SVGAGI (reference sequence). CDR3 region: CASRPSGGYEQYF. CDR3 nucleotides: TGTGCCAGCCGGCCTAGCGGGGGATACGAGCAGTACTTC.

The rearrangement joins TRBV6-1 to TRBJ2-5; TRBD2 might be the D (5 bases). Germline-derived CDR1 and CDR2 are MNHNS and SASEGT. Trimming took 6 bases from V and 4 from J, leaving 12 bases between them. This CDR3 contains 13 residues. CDR3 in amino acids: CASRERGLETQYF. The CDR3 region has the DNA TGTGCCAGCAGAGAAAGAGGGTTAGAGACCCAGTACTTC.

J is TRBJ1-5 and V is TRBV5-5; TRBD1 might be the D (5 bases). The germline gives CDR1 SGHKS, CDR2 YYEKEE (reference sequence). Trimming left V 4 bases short and J 0 bases short, with 14 bases between. The length of the CDR3 is 16 residues. The DNA for the CDR3 is TGTGCCAGCAGCCGCACCCCACAGGATAGCAATCAGCCCCAGCATTTT. The encoded protein is CASSRTPQDSNQPQHF.

The chain's CDR3 is CASRPRQGSEKLFF. CDR3 DNA: TGTGCCAGCAGACCTAGACAGGGGTCGGAAAAACTGTTTTTT. The chain uses TRBV6-1 and TRBJ1-4; TRBD1 matches 8 bases. Germline lookup yields CDR1 MNHNS and CDR2 SASEGT. V shed 6 bases, J shed 8 bases, and the junction held 8 bases outside the gene matches. The CDR3 has 14 residues.

This sequence joins TRBV7-2 and TRBJ2-2, with D unresolved. The germline V gene has CDR1 SGHTA and CDR2 FQGNSA. The CDR3 runs to 15 residues. The ends were cut back, 3 bases at V and 4 bases at J, with 12 bases in the middle. CDR3 DNA: TGTGCCAGCAGCTTTTTCCAATCGGGCACCGGGGAGCTGTTTTTT. Its translation: CASSFFQSGTGELFF.

The chain is built from TRBV3-1 (or the pseudogene TRBV3-2) and TRBJ1-6; unclear D gene. The V end lost 4 bases, the J end lost 0 bases, and 4 bases lay between the germline ends. The germline V gene has CDR1 LGHDT and CDR2 YNNKEL (reference sequence). This CDR3 is built from 14 residues. CDR3 sequence: CASSPRSYNSPLHF. The CDR3 DNA sequence: TGTGCCAGCAGCCCGCGCTCCTATAATTCACCCCTCCACTTT.

DNA of the CDR3: TGCGCCAGCAGCTTGGTCGACTTCGAAGAGCCCCAGCATTTT. This translates into CASSLVDFEEPQHF. This chain uses TRBV5-1 with TRBJ1-5; D unresolved. This CDR3 region has 14 residues. Trimming stripped 0 bases from V and 8 bases from J, with 12 bases between. Germline lookup yields CDR1 SGHRS and CDR2 YFSETQ.